A selection of T cell receptor beta chains follows, all from one sample in a study of cytomegalovirus exposure and HLA in healthy donors. The data were produced by immunoSEQ multiplex PCR, yet TCRdb's version contains in-frame clones alone and is incomplete. The table has around 170,000 clones, 75% to 85% seen once. Sequencing was performed on PBMCs. The origin of the receptors is a woman in her late teens or twenties in good health and CMV-seronegative. CDR3s include the opening cysteine and the closing phenylalanine or tryptophan. D genes are given only for firm matches. The size entry is marked missing in some rows and otherwise reads once, few, many or a size class.

D,V,size,J,CDR3,DNA
-,TRBV2,-,TRBJ2-2,CASIGTPGHGVTNTGELFF,TGTGCCAGCATTGGAACACCGGGACACGGCGTCACGAACACCGGGGAGCTGTTTTTT
-,TRBV19,-,TRBJ2-7,CASSMRRQMYEQYF,TGTGCCAGTAGTATGAGGAGACAGATGTACGAGCAGTACTTC
-,TRBV25-1,-,TRBJ2-5,CASSEHGGETQYF,TGTGCCAGCAGTGAACATGGCGGGGAGACCCAGTACTTC
-,TRBV28,once,TRBJ1-2,CASSLGQGYGYTF,TGTGCCAGCAGTTTGGGGCAGGGCTATGGCTACACCTTC
-,TRBV28,-,TRBJ2-7,CASSESFQAPYEQYF,TGTGCCAGCAGCGAATCTTTTCAGGCCCCCTACGAGCAGTACTTC
TRBD2,TRBV5-4,-,TRBJ2-7,CASSLGTSGAYEQYF,TGTGCCAGCAGCCTCGGGACTAGCGGGGCATACGAGCAGTACTTC
TRBD1,TRBV27,-,TRBJ2-1,CASSLPGTGYNEQFF,TGTGCCAGCAGTCTACCCGGGACAGGGTACAATGAGCAGTTCTTC
-,TRBV6-6,-,TRBJ2-2,CASSSTGLGAGELFF,TGTGCCAGCAGCTCGACAGGACTAGGCGCCGGGGAGCTGTTTTTT
-,TRBV7-2,-,TRBJ2-1,CASSLYFGRGADNEQFF,TGTGCCAGCAGCTTATATTTTGGCAGGGGGGCGGACAATGAGCAGTTCTTC
TRBD2,TRBV27,-,TRBJ2-5,CASTGGGTETQYF,TGTGCCAGCACGGGCGGGGGTACGGAGACCCAGTACTTC
TRBD2,TRBV27,-,TRBJ2-1,CASSSGLAKQFF,TGTGCCAGCAGTTCGGGACTAGCAAAGCAGTTCTTC
-,TRBV11-2,-,TRBJ1-2,CASSQIGGGVDGYTF,TGTGCCAGCAGCCAGATCGGGGGGGGCGTGGATGGCTACACCTTC
-,TRBV18,once,TRBJ2-7,CASSPGQTYEQYF,TGTGCCAGCTCACCTGGACAGACCTACGAGCAGTACTTC